These T cell receptor beta chains were read from a single sample in a study of glioma-infiltrating T cells. Each CDR3 protein is one row after TCRdb ran MiXCR on the multiplex PCR reads. Of about 140,000 distinct CDR3 sequences listed, about two fifths are singletons. The specimen was glioma tissue, nonneoplastic brain tissue, or PBMCs (not recorded which). These receptors came from a human donor with low-grade glioma or glioblastoma, undergoing nonglioma brain surgery, or in good health (not recorded which). The CDR3 runs from the conserved cysteine through the conserved F or W. The D gene is left open where the match is weak. Clone size is given for some rows only: seen once, a few or many times, or a class if the clone is expanded.

v_gene: TRBV6-6
abundance: .
j_gene: TRBJ2-7
d_gene: TRBD2
CDR3aa: CAAGAVSYEQYF
CDR3nt: TGTGCCGCGGGAGCGGTCTCCTACGAGCAGTACTTC

v_gene: TRBV6-1
abundance: many
j_gene: TRBJ2-3
d_gene: .
CDR3aa: CASRQSDTQYF
CDR3nt: TGTGCCAGCCGACAGTCAGATACGCAGTATTTT

v_gene: TRBV6-1
abundance: .
j_gene: TRBJ1-1
d_gene: TRBD1
CDR3aa: CASSRTGPNTEAFF
CDR3nt: TGTGCCAGCAGCCGGACAGGGCCGAACACTGAAGCTTTCTTT

v_gene: TRBV7-3
abundance: .
j_gene: TRBJ2-3
d_gene: .
CDR3aa: CASSPSHANTQYF
CDR3nt: TGTGCCAGCAGCCCCAGTCACGCAAATACGCAGTATTTT

v_gene: TRBV6-2/TRBV6-3
abundance: many
j_gene: TRBJ1-5
d_gene: .
CDR3aa: CASSSQFSNQPQHF
CDR3nt: TGTGCCAGCAGTTCACAGTTTAGCAATCAGCCCCAGCATTTT

v_gene: TRBV6-1
abundance: few
j_gene: TRBJ1-2
d_gene: .
CDR3aa: CASSYAGPGGYTF
CDR3nt: TGTGCCAGCAGTTACGCGGGGCCAGGTGGCTACACCTTC

v_gene: TRBV4-3
abundance: few
j_gene: TRBJ2-3
d_gene: .
CDR3aa: CASSPGRRSDTQYF
CDR3nt: TGCGCCAGCAGCCCTGGACGTCGGTCAGATACGCAGTATTTT

v_gene: TRBV28
abundance: few
j_gene: TRBJ2-7
d_gene: .
CDR3aa: CASSFDGTYEQYF
CDR3nt: TGTGCCAGCAGTTTCGACGGGACCTACGAGCAGTACTTC

v_gene: TRBV2
abundance: few
j_gene: TRBJ2-7
d_gene: .
CDR3aa: CASYTPGRSHEQYF
CDR3nt: TGTGCCAGCTATACCCCGGGGAGGTCCCACGAGCAGTACTTC

v_gene: TRBV19
abundance: few
j_gene: TRBJ2-1
d_gene: .
CDR3aa: CASSPTYNEQFF
CDR3nt: TGTGCCAGTAGCCCTACCTACAATGAGCAGTTCTTC

v_gene: TRBV9
abundance: .
j_gene: TRBJ1-2
d_gene: .
CDR3aa: CASSVDGRFYGYTF
CDR3nt: TGTGCCAGCAGCGTAGATGGCCGATTCTATGGCTACACCTTC

v_gene: TRBV5-4
abundance: few
j_gene: TRBJ1-5
d_gene: .
CDR3aa: CASSLYGVQPQHF
CDR3nt: TGTGCCAGCAGCTTGTACGGGGTACAGCCCCAGCATTTT

v_gene: TRBV28
abundance: many
j_gene: TRBJ1-5
d_gene: .
CDR3aa: CASSPGYQPQHF
CDR3nt: TGTGCCAGCAGTCCAGGGTACCAGCCCCAGCATTTT

v_gene: TRBV6-1
abundance: few
j_gene: TRBJ2-1
d_gene: .
CDR3aa: CASREPGQGDEQFF
CDR3nt: TGTGCCAGCAGGGAACCTGGGCAGGGCGATGAGCAGTTCTTC

v_gene: TRBV6-1
abundance: few
j_gene: TRBJ1-6
d_gene: .
CDR3aa: CASTPDRSRNSPLHF
CDR3nt: TGTGCCAGCACCCCTGACAGGTCCCGCAATTCACCCCTCCACTTT

v_gene: TRBV2
abundance: .
j_gene: TRBJ2-3
d_gene: .
CDR3aa: CASSKETVTDTQYF
CDR3nt: TGTGCCAGCAGCAAGGAAACCGTTACAGATACGCAGTATTTT

v_gene: TRBV6-1
abundance: .
j_gene: TRBJ2-1
d_gene: TRBD2
CDR3aa: CASKTSGIGEQFF
CDR3nt: TGTGCCAGTAAGACTAGCGGGATCGGTGAGCAGTTCTTC

v_gene: TRBV7-2
abundance: .
j_gene: TRBJ2-1
d_gene: TRBD1
CDR3aa: CASSRNRGRSYNEQFF
CDR3nt: TGTGCCAGCAGCCGAAACAGGGGGCGCTCCTACAATGAGCAGTTCTTC

v_gene: TRBV28
abundance: .
j_gene: TRBJ2-1
d_gene: .
CDR3aa: CASSPGPSGGDEQFF
CDR3nt: TGTGCCAGCAGTCCGGGTCCTTCAGGCGGAGATGAGCAGTTCTTC

v_gene: TRBV28
abundance: .
j_gene: TRBJ2-7
d_gene: TRBD2
CDR3aa: CASSSSGNYEQYF
CDR3nt: TGTGCCAGCAGTTCCAGCGGGAATTACGAGCAGTACTTC